The rows below give T cell receptor beta chains drawn from one sample of a study of shared clonotypes between healthy human individuals. The data were produced by immunoSEQ multiplex PCR, yet TCRdb's version contains in-frame clones alone and is incomplete. This table has roughly 2,000,000 clones, roughly 94% appearing once. Sequencing was performed on naive CD8+ T cells sorted from blood. The receptors were gathered from a young man in good health. CDR3s include the opening cysteine and the closing phenylalanine or tryptophan. The D gene is left open where the match is weak. Not every row has a clone size; where given, it reads once, few, many or a size class.

DNA: TGTGCCAGCAGCTTCTTACAGGGGATGGGCTATGGCTACACCTTC; CDR3: CASSFLQGMGYGYTF; D: TRBD1; J: TRBJ1-2; size: once; V: TRBV11-2
DNA: TGCGCCAGCAGCCTCAGACTAGCGGGAGGTGTCGGCGCAGATACGCAGTATTTT; CDR3: CASSLRLAGGVGADTQYF; D: TRBD2; J: TRBJ2-3; size: -; V: TRBV4-1
DNA: TGTGCCAGTAGTATAGGAGGCCTCAGCTCCTACGAGCAGTACTTC; CDR3: CASSIGGLSSYEQYF; D: -; J: TRBJ2-7; size: -; V: TRBV19
DNA: TGTGCCAGCACCCCCCCAGGGGGGCCCGACGAGCAGTACTTC; CDR3: CASTPPGGPDEQYF; D: -; J: TRBJ2-7; size: -; V: TRBV25-1
DNA: TGCGCCAGCAGTGAGGACCCCGGGTCCTATGGCTACACCTTC; CDR3: CASSEDPGSYGYTF; D: -; J: TRBJ1-2; size: -; V: TRBV10-2
DNA: TGTGCCAGCAGTTACGGTCTAGGGACAGATACGCAGTATTTT; CDR3: CASSYGLGTDTQYF; D: -; J: TRBJ2-3; size: -; V: TRBV6-5
DNA: TGTGCCAGCAGTTCGAGGACAGGGGGTTACGAGCAGTACTTC; CDR3: CASSSRTGGYEQYF; D: TRBD1; J: TRBJ2-7; size: -; V: TRBV6-6
DNA: TGTGCCAGCAGCTTAGACTATACAGGCGAGCAGTACTTC; CDR3: CASSLDYTGEQYF; D: -; J: TRBJ2-7; size: -; V: TRBV11-2
DNA: TGTGCCAGCAGGGCCGAGGGGGAGACCCAGTACTTC; CDR3: CASRAEGETQYF; D: -; J: TRBJ2-5; size: -; V: TRBV27
DNA: TGCAGCGTTCTCGCGGAGTCCTACGAGCAGTACTTC; CDR3: CSVLAESYEQYF; D: -; J: TRBJ2-7; size: -; V: TRBV29-1
DNA: TGTGCCAGCAGTTTATTAGGGGTCTCGAGCAATCAGCCCCAGCATTTT; CDR3: CASSLLGVSSNQPQHF; D: -; J: TRBJ1-5; size: -; V: TRBV27
DNA: TGTGCCAGCAGTTTATCTACTGGGCCGAATGAGCAGTTCTTC; CDR3: CASSLSTGPNEQFF; D: -; J: TRBJ2-1; size: -; V: TRBV27
DNA: TGTGCCAGCAGTGGACAGGGAATCAATCAGCCCCAGCATTTT; CDR3: CASSGQGINQPQHF; D: TRBD1; J: TRBJ1-5; size: -; V: TRBV2
DNA: TGTGCCAGCAGCCCAGGGCCGAACACTGAAGCTTTCTTT; CDR3: CASSPGPNTEAFF; D: -; J: TRBJ1-1; size: -; V: TRBV7-3
DNA: TGCGCCAGCAGCTTTCGCGGGGGGGTAGAGCAGTTCTTC; CDR3: CASSFRGGVEQFF; D: TRBD2; J: TRBJ2-1; size: -; V: TRBV5-1
DNA: TGTGCCAGCAGTTACGCACCCTTAGGGACAGATACGCAGTATTTT; CDR3: CASSYAPLGTDTQYF; D: -; J: TRBJ2-3; size: -; V: TRBV27
DNA: TGTGCCAGCAGCAATAGGGGGGAGAGATTGGAGACCCAGTACTTC; CDR3: CASSNRGERLETQYF; D: -; J: TRBJ2-5; size: -; V: TRBV21-1
DNA: TGTGCCAGCAGGCCACAGGGGGCCGCTCTTTATGGCTACACCTTC; CDR3: CASRPQGAALYGYTF; D: TRBD1; J: TRBJ1-2; size: -; V: TRBV5-6
DNA: TGTGCCAGCACAGGGGGCAAGGGTCCCTACAATGAGCAGTTCTTC; CDR3: CASTGGKGPYNEQFF; D: TRBD1; J: TRBJ2-1; size: -; V: TRBV5-6
DNA: TGTGCCGAGAGGGAGACTGGAAACACCATATATTTT; CDR3: CAERETGNTIYF; D: -; J: TRBJ1-3; size: few; V: TRBV7-9
DNA: TGTGCCAGCAGCTTGACAGACACATACACTGAAGCTTTCTTT; CDR3: CASSLTDTYTEAFF; D: -; J: TRBJ1-1; size: -; V: TRBV5-6
DNA: TGTGCCAGCTCGCCCCGGGACAGGGGGGGTCCATACCAAGAGACCCAGTACTTC; CDR3: CASSPRDRGGPYQETQYF; D: TRBD1; J: TRBJ2-5; size: -; V: TRBV18
DNA: TGTGCCAGCAGCCAAACGTGGGGGTCTAGCACAGATACGCAGTATTTT; CDR3: CASSQTWGSSTDTQYF; D: -; J: TRBJ2-3; size: -; V: TRBV7-9
DNA: TGTGCCAGCAGTGATGGAGGTGGTAGCGAGCAGTACTTC; CDR3: CASSDGGGSEQYF; D: -; J: TRBJ2-7; size: -; V: TRBV7-8
DNA: TGCGCCAGCAGCCAAGACCCTAGCGGGGCCCGTGATACGCAGTATTTT; CDR3: CASSQDPSGARDTQYF; D: TRBD2; J: TRBJ2-3; size: -; V: TRBV4-3
DNA: TGTGCCAGCAGTTACGTCCAGGGTATCACCGGGGAGCTGTTTTTT; CDR3: CASSYVQGITGELFF; D: -; J: TRBJ2-2; size: -; V: TRBV6-5
DNA: TGCGCCAGCAGCCCGAGGACAGAAACCTACGAGCAGTACTTC; CDR3: CASSPRTETYEQYF; D: -; J: TRBJ2-7; size: -; V: TRBV5-1
DNA: TGTGCCAGCAGCTTTAGCCGTGCCGACAATGAGCAGTTCTTC; CDR3: CASSFSRADNEQFF; D: -; J: TRBJ2-1; size: once; V: TRBV5-6
DNA: TGTGCCAGCAGCCTACTAGGGGCGGTATACGAGCAGTACTTC; CDR3: CASSLLGAVYEQYF; D: -; J: TRBJ2-7; size: -; V: TRBV14
DNA: TGTGCCAGCAGCGGGCGAGACAGGGGTTGGTACGAGCAGTACTTC; CDR3: CASSGRDRGWYEQYF; D: TRBD1; J: TRBJ2-7; size: -; V: TRBV5-6
DNA: TGTGCCAGCAGCTTAGGACTAGCCCCCGGGGAGCTGTTTTTT; CDR3: CASSLGLAPGELFF; D: TRBD2; J: TRBJ2-2; size: once; V: TRBV7-8
DNA: TGTGCCAGTATGAGACAGGGTACGGATGAAAAACTGTTTTTT; CDR3: CASMRQGTDEKLFF; D: TRBD1; J: TRBJ1-4; size: -; V: TRBV19
DNA: TGTGCCAGCAGCGTCCGACTAGCGGGAGGGAAGAACACCGGGGAGCTGTTTTTT; CDR3: CASSVRLAGGKNTGELFF; D: TRBD2; J: TRBJ2-2; size: -; V: TRBV9
DNA: TGTGCCAGCAGCCATGACGGGACGGTCTCCTACGAGCAGTACTTC; CDR3: CASSHDGTVSYEQYF; D: -; J: TRBJ2-7; size: -; V: TRBV7-2
DNA: TGTGCCAGTCTCGACAGGGGCAGAACTAATGAAAAACTGTTTTTT; CDR3: CASLDRGRTNEKLFF; D: TRBD1; J: TRBJ1-4; size: -; V: TRBV19
DNA: TGCGCCAGCAGCTCCTCCGGGACCCAGGGACACGAGCAGTACTTC; CDR3: CASSSSGTQGHEQYF; D: -; J: TRBJ2-7; size: -; V: TRBV5-1
DNA: TGTGCTAGCAGCGGGGTATCGGGGGAGTATCCGAACACCGGGGAGCTGTTTTTT; CDR3: CASSGVSGEYPNTGELFF; D: TRBD2; J: TRBJ2-2; size: -; V: TRBV7-7
DNA: TGTGCCAGCAGTTACTCTGAGGGCTGGGACTATGGCTACACCTTC; CDR3: CASSYSEGWDYGYTF; D: -; J: TRBJ1-2; size: -; V: TRBV6-6
DNA: TGTGCCAGCTGGGACAGGGGTTTTGGCTACACCTTC; CDR3: CASWDRGFGYTF; D: TRBD1; J: TRBJ1-2; size: -; V: TRBV6-4
DNA: TGTGCCAGCAGCCAAGTTATGGGACTAGCGGGAGTACGTGAGCAGTTCTTC; CDR3: CASSQVMGLAGVREQFF; D: TRBD2; J: TRBJ2-1; size: -; V: TRBV14
DNA: TGTGCTAGTGGACGTCAGTGGAGCTCCTACAATGAGCAGTTCTTC; CDR3: CASGRQWSSYNEQFF; D: -; J: TRBJ2-1; size: -; V: TRBV12-5
DNA: TGTGCCAGCAGTTTTATGGCGGGGGGCACCGGGGAGCTGTTTTTT; CDR3: CASSFMAGGTGELFF; D: TRBD2; J: TRBJ2-2; size: -; V: TRBV28
DNA: TGCAGCGCAGGAGGCAGGGAGGGCTCCTACGAGCAGTACTTC; CDR3: CSAGGREGSYEQYF; D: TRBD2; J: TRBJ2-7; size: once; V: TRBV29-1
DNA: TGTGCCACCCTGCCAGACTATCAAGAGACCCAGTACTTC; CDR3: CATLPDYQETQYF; D: -; J: TRBJ2-5; size: -; V: TRBV2
DNA: TGTGCCAGCAGACAGGGCGCTTATAGCAATCAGCCCCAGCATTTT; CDR3: CASRQGAYSNQPQHF; D: -; J: TRBJ1-5; size: -; V: TRBV6-5
DNA: TGTGCCAGCAGCTTCTCGGGCCGGCAGGATAATTCACCCCTCCACTTT; CDR3: CASSFSGRQDNSPLHF; D: -; J: TRBJ1-6; size: once; V: TRBV7-2
DNA: TGTGCCAGCAGTTCTCTTGGGGGGGTCCCTGAAGCTTTCTTT; CDR3: CASSSLGGVPEAFF; D: -; J: TRBJ1-1; size: -; V: TRBV6-5
DNA: TGCGCCAGCAGCTTAGGACAGGGGAACTATGGCTACACCTTC; CDR3: CASSLGQGNYGYTF; D: TRBD1; J: TRBJ1-2; size: few; V: TRBV5-1
DNA: TGTGCCAGCAGTTACTCCCGGACTAACAATCAGCCCCAGCATTTT; CDR3: CASSYSRTNNQPQHF; D: -; J: TRBJ1-5; size: -; V: TRBV6-5
DNA: TGCGCCAGCAGCCCGGCTGTACAGGGATACGAGCAGTACTTC; CDR3: CASSPAVQGYEQYF; D: -; J: TRBJ2-7; size: -; V: TRBV4-3
DNA: TGTGCCAGCACTCTACAGAGGCCAGATACGCAGTATTTT; CDR3: CASTLQRPDTQYF; D: -; J: TRBJ2-3; size: -; V: TRBV7-8
DNA: TGTGCCAGCAGCTTGCCGCCGAGCAATGAGCAGTTCTTC; CDR3: CASSLPPSNEQFF; D: -; J: TRBJ2-1; size: -; V: TRBV5-4
DNA: TGTGCCAGTAGTCCCCGGGACTACTCCTACGAGCAGTACTTC; CDR3: CASSPRDYSYEQYF; D: TRBD2; J: TRBJ2-7; size: once; V: TRBV19
DNA: TGCAGCGTTGGGGGACAGCAAGTGCGGGAGATCCCAAACCAAAATGAGCAGTTCTTC; CDR3: CSVGGQQVREIPNQNEQFF; D: -; J: TRBJ2-1; size: -; V: TRBV29-1
DNA: TGTGCCAGCAGCCGGTCGGGGATAGGATCCTACGAGCAGTACTTC; CDR3: CASSRSGIGSYEQYF; D: -; J: TRBJ2-7; size: -; V: TRBV13
DNA: TGCGCCAGCAGCTTGGGCGCTTGGTTACAGGGTAAAGAGACCCAGTACTTC; CDR3: CASSLGAWLQGKETQYF; D: -; J: TRBJ2-5; size: -; V: TRBV5-1
DNA: TGCGCCAGCAGCCAAGAGGGAGTCACTAGCTACTACGAGCAGTACTTC; CDR3: CASSQEGVTSYYEQYF; D: -; J: TRBJ2-7; size: -; V: TRBV4-1
DNA: TGTGCCAGCAGCTTAACTTTGGTCACTGAAGCTTTCTTT; CDR3: CASSLTLVTEAFF; D: -; J: TRBJ1-1; size: -; V: TRBV7-3
DNA: TGTGCCAGCAGTTTACCGCTCGGGATAGAGACCCAGTACTTC; CDR3: CASSLPLGIETQYF; D: -; J: TRBJ2-5; size: -; V: TRBV28
DNA: TGTGCCAGCAGTCAAGGATTGGGGTACTACGAGCAGTACTTC; CDR3: CASSQGLGYYEQYF; D: -; J: TRBJ2-7; size: -; V: TRBV6-5